One sample yielded the 19 T cell receptor beta chains listed below, sequenced in a study of technical replicates of blood from a handful of donors. Profiling relied on immunoSEQ multiplex PCR, and the TCRdb table lists in-frame clones only, not all of them. This sample has tens of thousands of clones, with 93% found just once. The source material was T cells isolated from PBMCs. All receptors come from a human donor in good health.

This chain joins TRBV20-1 and TRBJ2-3; D is undetermined. The CDR3 extends over 10 amino acids. Germline CDR1 is DFQATT and CDR2 is SNEGSKA (reference sequence). DNA for the CDR3: TGCAGCTTACGGTACGATACGCAGTATTTT. Its protein product is CSLRYDTQYF.

The chain employs TRBV29-1 and TRBJ2-1, with D possibly TRBD1 on 6 matching bases. CDR3 length: 11 amino acids. Germline CDR1 and CDR2: SQVTM and ANQGSEA. Deletions cut 5 bases from V and 6 bases from J, with 8 bases between. In nucleotides, the CDR3 is TGCAGCGTTTTACAGGGCAATGAGCAGTTCTTC. It codes for CSVLQGNEQFF.

This clone appeared a few times. The genes are TRBV11-2 and TRBJ2-5; TRBD2 aligns across 8 bases. CDR1 and CDR2 from the germline V gene are SGHAT and FQNNGV. V dropped 5 bases and J dropped 2; count of bases not matched to a gene: 7. This CDR3 region has 15 residues. Here the CDR3 reads CASSLPPSGQETQYF. The CDR3 DNA reads as TGTGCCAGCAGCCTGCCCCCTAGCGGGCAAGAGACCCAGTACTTC.

This sequence joins TRBV9 and TRBJ2-2; D remains unclear. Trimming stripped 1 base from V and 6 bases from J, with 4 bases between. This CDR3 is built from 12 residues. Germline-derived CDR1 and CDR2 are SGDLS and YYNGEE. This chain's CDR3 is CASSVTSGELFF. CDR3 sequence (DNA): TGTGCCAGCAGCGTAACATCCGGGGAGCTGTTTTTT.

V and J are TRBV5-6 and TRBJ2-1; D not resolved. Germline-derived CDR1 and CDR2 are SGHDT and YYEEEE. The CDR3 runs 16 residues. Trimming stripped 1 base from V and 6 bases from J, with 17 bases between. This CDR3 is CASSLRLSRRFNEQFF. CDR3 sequence (DNA): TGTGCCAGCAGCTTGCGGTTGTCTAGAAGGTTCAATGAGCAGTTCTTC.

This clone was detected once. The chain joins TRBV11-2 to TRBJ2-5; D not resolved. CDR3 length equals 13 residues. The germline CDR1 and CDR2 sequences are SGHAT and FQNNGV. V shed 2 bases and J shed 3 bases, with 7 bases lying between them. The chain's CDR3 is CASSLWAKETQYF. CDR3 nucleotides: TGTGCCAGCAGCTTATGGGCTAAAGAGACCCAGTACTTC.

The V and J genes are TRBV6-5 and TRBJ2-7; 7 bases line up with TRBD2. V was clipped by 1 base and J by 2 bases; unmatched bases: 2. Germline V lookup: CDR1 MNHEY, CDR2 SVGAGI. There are 14 residues in the CDR3. The CDR3 spells CASSYWGGAYEQYF. CDR3 coding DNA: TGTGCCAGCAGTTACTGGGGGGGAGCCTACGAGCAGTACTTC.

The chain is built from TRBV14 and TRBJ2-3; possibly TRBD2 for D (6 bases). With 8 bases removed from V and 0 bases from J, the gap between germline ends came to 12 bases. The CDR3 runs to 14 residues. Germline V gene lookup returns CDR1 SGHDN and CDR2 FVKESK. Written as DNA, the CDR3 is TGTGCCAGCGGACCCAGCGGGAGCACAGATACGCAGTATTTT. Amino acids: CASGPSGSTDTQYF.

This clone was found once. The chain links TRBV4-1 to TRBJ2-2; D is perhaps TRBD1 (6 bases). CDR1 and CDR2 from the germline V gene are MGHRA and YSYEKL. This CDR3 is built from 15 residues. V was trimmed by 0 bases and J by 4 bases, leaving 9 bases between them. This CDR3 is CASSQDGGPTGELFF. The CDR3 DNA reads as TGCGCCAGCAGCCAAGATGGGGGCCCCACCGGGGAGCTGTTTTTT.

The chain joins TRBV5-1 to TRBJ1-1, with unresolved D. CDR1 SGHRS and CDR2 YFSETQ come from the germline V gene. Between the trimmed V and J ends, which lost 0 bases and 8 bases, there was a span of 8 bases. The CDR3 is made up of 12 amino acids. The CDR3 sequence is CASSLVGREAFF. CDR3 DNA: TGCGCCAGCAGCTTGGTTGGCAGGGAAGCTTTCTTT.

This clone was seen once. This chain uses TRBV9 with TRBJ1-1, with D possibly being TRBD1 (5 bases). Trimming shortened V by 2 bases and J by 0 bases, and 17 bases separated the two germline ends. The CDR3 covers 17 residues. CDR1 is SGDLS, CDR2 YYNGEE, per germline. The DNA of the CDR3 is TGTGCCAGCAGCGTGATAGGGGCAGGATCCATGAACACTGAAGCTTTCTTT. It yields the protein CASSVIGAGSMNTEAFF.

The rearrangement joins TRBV27 to TRBJ1-1, with a weak D call TRBD1 (5 bases). V lost 0 bases to trimming and J lost 10 bases, with 12 bases between them. This CDR3 comprises 13 residues. Per germline, CDR1 MNHEY and CDR2 SMNVEV (reference sequence). The CDR3 loop reads CASSLSQGTLAFF. The CDR3 bases are TGTGCCAGCAGTTTATCCCAGGGAACTCTAGCTTTCTTT.

The J gene is TRBJ1-3, the V gene TRBV7-9, with 7 positions matching TRBD1. The CDR3 contains 15 residues. J gave up 2 bases and V 5 bases, and 6 bases lay outside the gene matches. Germline lookup yields CDR1 SEHNR and CDR2 FQNEAQ (reference sequence). In DNA, the CDR3 is TGTGCCAGCAGCCCGACAGGGAAGACTGGAAACACCATATATTTT. This encodes CASSPTGKTGNTIYF.

The chain couples TRBV27 to TRBJ2-5, with TRBD2 as a possible D gene (5 bases). V gave up 5 bases and J gave up 6 bases, with 31 bases separating them. CDR1 and CDR2 (germline): MNHEY, SMNVEV (reference sequence). The CDR3 extends over 19 amino acids. CDR3 sequence (DNA): TGTGCCAGCAGTCCCCTGGCCGGCGGGTCGCTCCCACCCTTGCAGACCCAGTACTTC. Translation gives CASSPLAGGSLPPLQTQYF.

The chain couples TRBV14 to TRBJ2-7, with D perhaps matching TRBD2 (7 bases). The CDR3 length is 15 residues. The ends were cut back, 4 bases at V and 7 bases at J, with 20 bases in the middle. Germline assignment: CDR1 SGHDN and CDR2 FVKESK. The DNA for the CDR3 is TGTGCCAGCAGCCGCACAACAGGGCTGGGGGGGGAGCAGTACTTC. It translates to CASSRTTGLGGEQYF.

The rearrangement joins TRBV7-9 to TRBJ1-1; the D is unclear. Germline-derived CDR1 and CDR2 are SEHNR and FQNEAQ (reference sequence). V lost 5 bases, J lost 1 base, and 14 bases lay in between. CDR3 length: 15 amino acids. The DNA of the CDR3 is TGTGCCAGCAGCCCTACCCGGGGAGCGAACACTGAAGCTTTCTTT. Protein sequence: CASSPTRGANTEAFF. Variable domain in full (rest from reference TRBV7-9 and TRBJ1-1): DTGVSQNPRHKITKRGQNVTFRCDPISEHNRLYWYRQTLGQGPEFLTYFQNEAQLEKSRLLSDRFSAERPKGSFSTLEIQRTEQGDSAMYLCASSPTRGANTEAFFGQGTRLTVV.

V gene TRBV5-1 combines with J gene TRBJ2-1; 11 bases are shared with TRBD2. V was pared by 1 base and J by 4 bases, with 10 bases of the junction left unmatched. The CDR3 spans 18 residues. Germline V gene sequence: CDR1 SGHRS, CDR2 YFSETQ. The CDR3 sequence: CASSLSAAGTSGYNEQFF. Written as DNA, the CDR3 is TGCGCCAGCAGCTTGTCGGCAGCCGGGACTAGCGGATACAATGAGCAGTTCTTC.

This chain connects TRBV2 to TRBJ2-1; 14 nucleotides align to TRBD2. Germline lookup yields CDR1 SNHLY and CDR2 FYNNEI. CDR3 length: 15 amino acids. Losses at the gene ends were 6 bases for V and 6 bases for J; bases not matched to a gene: 4. The CDR3 loop reads CASRGTSGSFNEQFF. CDR3 DNA: TGTGCCAGCAGGGGGACTAGCGGGAGCTTCAATGAGCAGTTCTTC.

The gene calls are TRBV4-2 and TRBJ2-7, with 8 bases aligning to TRBD1. The CDR3 sequence is 14 residues long. Germline CDR1 is LGHNA and CDR2 is YNFKEQ. The junction had 3 bases not matched to a gene; V was cut back by 1 base and J by 4 bases. CDR3 amino acids: CASSQAQGAYEQYF. Written as DNA, the CDR3 is TGTGCCAGCAGCCAAGCCCAGGGGGCTTACGAGCAGTACTTC.